This record looks at one T cell receptor (beta chain) sequence and its context. Its cognate antigen is unknown. These data belong to a study of cytomegalovirus exposure and HLA in healthy donors. Study-wide background: Most genotyped donors, 75% to 85% of around 370, had Caucasian-associated genetic ancestry. Study-wide findings and caveats: The authors later found TCR association rates varying by HLA locus, with DRB1 most and HLA-C fewest. The HLA-A and HLA-B alleles of most subjects were reportedly predicted accurately from TCR beta sequences.

Germline CDR1 GTSNPN, CDR2 SVGIG (reference sequence). The CDR3 totals 15 residues. The V segment lost 0 bases and the J segment 9 bases; nucleotides outside the gene matches: 5. The PCR was carried out with 60 Vbeta primers and 13 Jbeta primers. Here immunoSEQ multiplex PCR was the method, and the copy in TCRdb shows in-frame clones only, minus some. The sample lists 95,000 to 150,000 clones; 66% were seen once. Sequenced: PBMCs. The sequence was obtained from a man younger than 35 in good health and CMV-seronegative. The chain employs TRBV30 and TRBJ2-1; 13 bases map to TRBD2. CDR3 in DNA: TGTGCCTGGAGTGTGACTAGCGGGGGGATGGGTGAGCAGTTCTTC. Its protein is CAWSVTSGGMGEQFF.